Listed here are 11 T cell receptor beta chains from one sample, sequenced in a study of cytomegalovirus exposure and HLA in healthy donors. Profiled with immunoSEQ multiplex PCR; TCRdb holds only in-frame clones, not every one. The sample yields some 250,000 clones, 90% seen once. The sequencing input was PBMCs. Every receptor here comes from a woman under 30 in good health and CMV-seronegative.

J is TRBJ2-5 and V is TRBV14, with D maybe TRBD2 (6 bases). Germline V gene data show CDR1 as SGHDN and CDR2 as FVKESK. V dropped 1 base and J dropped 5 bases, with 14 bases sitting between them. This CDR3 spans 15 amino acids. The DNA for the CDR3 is TGTGCCAGCAGCCAAGGCTGGGGGGTGGACGAGACCCAGTACTTC. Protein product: CASSQGWGVDETQYF. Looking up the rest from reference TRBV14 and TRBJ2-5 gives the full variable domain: EAGVTQFPSHSVIEKGQTVTLRCDPISGHDNLYWYRRVMGKEIKFLLHFVKESKQDESGMPNNRFLAERTGGTYSTLKVQPAELEDSGVYFCASSQGWGVDETQYFGPGTRLLVL.

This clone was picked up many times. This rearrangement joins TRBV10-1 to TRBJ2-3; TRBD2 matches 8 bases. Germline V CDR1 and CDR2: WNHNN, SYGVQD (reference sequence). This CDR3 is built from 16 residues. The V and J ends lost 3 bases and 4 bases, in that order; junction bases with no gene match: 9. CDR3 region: CASSDGTGGPSDTQYF. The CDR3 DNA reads TGCGCCAGCAGTGATGGAACGGGGGGGCCCTCAGATACGCAGTATTTT.

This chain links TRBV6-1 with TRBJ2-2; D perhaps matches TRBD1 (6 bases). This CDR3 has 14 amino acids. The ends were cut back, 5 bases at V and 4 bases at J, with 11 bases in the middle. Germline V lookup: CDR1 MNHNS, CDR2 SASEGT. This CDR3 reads CASSSTGSTGELFF. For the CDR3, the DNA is TGTGCCAGCAGTTCCACAGGGTCCACCGGGGAGCTGTTTTTT.

The CDR3 protein is CASSLSSGNSNQPQHF. The CDR3 DNA sequence: TGTGCCAGCAGCTTATCCTCGGGTAATAGCAATCAGCCCCAGCATTTT. The chain uses TRBV7-9 and TRBJ1-5; D is ambiguous. The germline gives CDR1 SEHNR, CDR2 FQNEAQ (reference sequence). V dropped 2 bases and J dropped 0 bases, with 11 bases sitting between them. This CDR3 comprises 16 residues. Combining the CDR3 with reference TRBV7-9 and TRBJ1-5 gives the whole variable domain DTGVSQNPRHKITKRGQNVTFRCDPISEHNRLYWYRQTLGQGPEFLTYFQNEAQLEKSRLLSDRFSAERPKGSFSTLEIQRTEQGDSAMYLCASSLSSGNSNQPQHFGDGTRLSIL.

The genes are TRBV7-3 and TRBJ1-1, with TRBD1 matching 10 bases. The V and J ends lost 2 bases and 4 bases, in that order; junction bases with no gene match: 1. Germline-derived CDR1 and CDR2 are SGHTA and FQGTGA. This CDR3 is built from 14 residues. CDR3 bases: TGTGCCAGCAGCTTAGACAGGGGGCTCACTGAAGCTTTCTTT. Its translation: CASSLDRGLTEAFF.

The CDR3 DNA reads as TGTGCCAGCAGCCAAGGTTCGGGACTCCGCACAGATACGCAGTATTTT. It translates to CASSQGSGLRTDTQYF. The rearrangement uses TRBV4-2 and TRBJ2-3; possibly TRBD2 for D (6 bases). V lost 1 base to trimming and J lost 1 base, with 12 bases between them. The CDR3 runs 16 residues. Germline CDR1 LGHNA, CDR2 YNFKEQ.

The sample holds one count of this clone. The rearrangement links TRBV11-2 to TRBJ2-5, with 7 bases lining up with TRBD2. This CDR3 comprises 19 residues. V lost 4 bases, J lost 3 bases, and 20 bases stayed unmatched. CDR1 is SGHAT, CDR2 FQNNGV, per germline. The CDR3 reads CASSSKTSLGGAGKETQYF. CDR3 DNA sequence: TGTGCCAGCAGCTCCAAGACATCTTTGGGGGGAGCGGGGAAAGAGACCCAGTACTTC.

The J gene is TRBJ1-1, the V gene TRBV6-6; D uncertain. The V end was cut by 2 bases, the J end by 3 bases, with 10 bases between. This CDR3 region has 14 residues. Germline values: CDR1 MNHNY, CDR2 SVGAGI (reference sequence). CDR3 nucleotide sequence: TGTGCCAGCAGTTACAGGCCGCGGGACACTGAAGCTTTCTTT. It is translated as CASSYRPRDTEAFF.

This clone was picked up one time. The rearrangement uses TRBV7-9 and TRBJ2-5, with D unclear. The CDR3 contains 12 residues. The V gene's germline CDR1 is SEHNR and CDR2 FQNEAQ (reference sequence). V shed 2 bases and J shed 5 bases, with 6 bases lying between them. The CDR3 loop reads CASSLSEETQYF. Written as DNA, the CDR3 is TGTGCCAGCAGCTTAAGTGAGGAGACCCAGTACTTC.

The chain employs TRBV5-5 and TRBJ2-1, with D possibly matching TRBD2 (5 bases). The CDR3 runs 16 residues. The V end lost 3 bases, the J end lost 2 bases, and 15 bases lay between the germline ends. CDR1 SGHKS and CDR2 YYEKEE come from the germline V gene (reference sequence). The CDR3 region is CASSSNQGSPYNEQFF. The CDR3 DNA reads TGTGCCAGCAGCTCGAATCAAGGGAGCCCCTACAATGAGCAGTTCTTC.

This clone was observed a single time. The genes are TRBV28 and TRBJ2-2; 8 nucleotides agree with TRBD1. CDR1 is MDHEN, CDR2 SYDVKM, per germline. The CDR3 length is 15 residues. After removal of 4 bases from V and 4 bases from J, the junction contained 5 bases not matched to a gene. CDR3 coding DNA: TGTGCCAGCAGTTCCAGACAGGGGACCACCGGGGAGCTGTTTTTT. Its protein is CASSSRQGTTGELFF.